This TCR beta chain was captured in a study of cytomegalovirus exposure and HLA in healthy donors. Points from the study as a whole: One variant, a missense change in DCLRE1C, was linked in a later analysis to TCR beta V- and J-gene trimming. The availability of immune exposure information extended only to CMV serostatus.

The PCR was carried out with 60 Vbeta primers and 13 Jbeta primers. Profiled with immunoSEQ multiplex PCR; TCRdb holds only in-frame clones, not every one. The profile shows roughly 98,000 clones, roughly 74% of them singletons. As for this clone: What it binds is unknown.

These donors, healthy bone marrow donors, were studied. This receptor was taken from a female donor in good health and CMV-seropositive. The sequenced material came from PBMCs.

CDR3 amino acids: CASTRRGLYEQYF. The CDR3 bases are TGTGCCAGCACCCGGAGGGGGCTCTACGAGCAGTACTTC. This chain joins TRBV6-5 and TRBJ2-7; D is possibly TRBD1 (7 bases). The CDR3 is 13 amino acids. Trimming removed 7 bases at V and 3 bases at J, with 13 bases between. In germline, CDR1 is MNHEY, CDR2 SVGAGI.